One T cell receptor beta chain is described in this entry. Libraries were prepared by immunoSEQ multiplex PCR; TCRdb keeps only in-frame clonotypes and omits some of them. The profile shows around 78,000 clones, roughly 93% of them singletons. This specimen belongs to a study of T cell changes during pregnancy in multiple sclerosis. CDR1 is SGHNT and CDR2 is YYREEE in the germline V gene (reference sequence). V was clipped by 4 bases and J by 3 bases, with 13 bases between them. The CDR3 spans 14 residues. The sample in question was peripheral blood, obtained in the second trimester of pregnancy. This clonotype was sampled from a female donor with multiple sclerosis, enrolled in a pregnancy study. This chain uses TRBV5-4 with TRBJ1-1; a weak D match, TRBD1 (6 bases). Written as DNA, the CDR3 is TGTGCCAGCAGCCTAAGACAGGCGGACACTGAAGCTTTCTTT. Protein product: CASSLRQADTEAFF.